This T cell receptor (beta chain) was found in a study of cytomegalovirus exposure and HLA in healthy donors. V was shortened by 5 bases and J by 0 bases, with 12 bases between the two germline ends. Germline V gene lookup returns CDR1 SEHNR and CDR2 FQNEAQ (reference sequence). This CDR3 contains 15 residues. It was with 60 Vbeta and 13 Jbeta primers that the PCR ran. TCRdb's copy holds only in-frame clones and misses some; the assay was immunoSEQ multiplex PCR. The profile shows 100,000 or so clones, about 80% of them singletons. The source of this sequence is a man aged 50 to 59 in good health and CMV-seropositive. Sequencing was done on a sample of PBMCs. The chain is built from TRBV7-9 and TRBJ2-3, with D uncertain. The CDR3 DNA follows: TGTGCCAGCAGCCCCGTGTCGACTAGCACAGATACGCAGTATTTT. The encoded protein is CASSPVSTSTDTQYF.